Sequencing of this T cell receptor beta chain was carried out in a study of vaccination effects on CD4 cells after COVID-19. Germline assignment: CDR1 LNHDA and CDR2 SQIVND (reference sequence). The CDR3 length is 15 residues. Trimming took off 1 base at V and 1 base at J, with 9 bases between the two ends. Comments on this clone: The target antigen is unknown.

The data were produced by immunoSEQ multiplex PCR, yet TCRdb's version contains in-frame clones alone and is incomplete. Of around 69,000 clones listed, approximately 79% are singletons. Study-level results: Marked clonal contraction of infection- and vaccine-induced clones was seen late after vaccination.

Culture lasted around eleven days before CD4+ T cell isolation. Each participant was administered two doses of either the BNT162b2 or the mRNA-1273 vaccine. Vaccine recipients lacked prior SARS-CoV-2 infection and had negative nucleocapsid antibodies. Days 3 and 7 were when half the medium was replaced with IL-2 medium. The rearrangement joins TRBV19 to TRBJ2-3, with D unresolved. Here the sequenced sample was CD4+ T cells from PBMCs cultured without peptide, taken after COVID-19 vaccination. This sequence was found in a human donor who received a COVID-19 vaccine. This CDR3 is CASSIGSVGTDTQYF. In DNA, the CDR3 is TGTGCCAGTAGTATAGGGAGCGTAGGCACAGATACGCAGTATTTT.